This TCR beta chain was observed in a study of blood T cells in healthy people across ages. Findings of the study overall: It was the long-lived donors that had more naive CD4+ cells and higher diversity than aged donors.

Drawing of peripheral blood yielded approximately 10 milliliters from each donor. Primers used in a second PCR of roughly 7 to 12 cycles were a sample-barcoded 5' primer and a J-beta primer mix. Every cDNA was tagged by a template-switch adaptor with 12 random nucleotides. TCRdb redid the calling of the 5' RACE reads with MiXCR, one entry per CDR3 protein. The sample holds about 780,000 distinct CDR3 sequences, around half seen once. This CDR3 comprises 11 residues. CDR1 SQVTM and CDR2 ANQGSEA come from the germline V gene. The V end lost 3 bases, the J end lost 4 bases, and 6 bases lay between the germline ends. This clonotype came up a few times. Its antigen is still unknown.

Material: blood. The sequence was collected from a man at least 80 years old in good health. This sequence joins TRBV29-1 and TRBJ2-5; D is unresolved. The CDR3 here is CSVDPTETQYF. In DNA, the CDR3 is TGCAGCGTTGACCCGACAGAGACCCAGTACTTC.